This T cell receptor beta chain was captured by sequencing in a study of blood T cell repertoires in COVID-19. On the study more broadly: Spain, Italy and the United States supplied samples that represented acute and convalescent COVID-19. Sample material is recorded as cDNA or gDNA derived from T cells, B-cell-depleted T cells, or PBMCs.

Study processing details: Amplified reference gene primers provided the basis for estimating nucleated cell counts. Assay: immunoSEQ multiplex PCR; the TCRdb copy retains only in-frame clones and omits some. V, J and clone size are those of that table, while D and trimming were read from the DNA. The sample consists of approximately 220,000 clones, roughly 80% of them appearing once. The germline gives CDR1 LGHDT, CDR2 YNNKEL (reference sequence). J gave up 0 bases and V 3 bases, and 7 bases lay outside the gene matches. The CDR3 covers 16 residues. The rearrangement links TRBV3-1 (or the pseudogene TRBV3-2) to TRBJ1-1, with 7 bases fitting TRBD1. Sequenced sample: peripheral blood. This clonotype originated in an elderly woman with acute or convalescent COVID-19. This chain's CDR3 is CASSQPTGLMNTEAFF. The CDR3, as DNA: TGTGCCAGCAGCCAGCCGACAGGGTTAATGAACACTGAAGCTTTCTTT.